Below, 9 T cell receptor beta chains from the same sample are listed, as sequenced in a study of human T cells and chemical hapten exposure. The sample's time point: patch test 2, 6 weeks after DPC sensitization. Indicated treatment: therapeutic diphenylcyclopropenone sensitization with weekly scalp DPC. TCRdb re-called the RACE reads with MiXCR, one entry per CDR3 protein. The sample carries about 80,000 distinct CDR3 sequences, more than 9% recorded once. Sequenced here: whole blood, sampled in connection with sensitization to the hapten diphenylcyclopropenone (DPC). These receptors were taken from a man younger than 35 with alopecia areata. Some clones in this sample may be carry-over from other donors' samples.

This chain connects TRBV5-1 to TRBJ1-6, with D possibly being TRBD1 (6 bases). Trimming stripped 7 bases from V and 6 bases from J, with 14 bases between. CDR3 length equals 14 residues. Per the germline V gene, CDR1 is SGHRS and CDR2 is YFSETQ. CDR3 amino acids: CASRDTIPNSPLHF. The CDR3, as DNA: TGCGCCAGCCGGGACACCATCCCTAATTCACCCCTCCACTTT.

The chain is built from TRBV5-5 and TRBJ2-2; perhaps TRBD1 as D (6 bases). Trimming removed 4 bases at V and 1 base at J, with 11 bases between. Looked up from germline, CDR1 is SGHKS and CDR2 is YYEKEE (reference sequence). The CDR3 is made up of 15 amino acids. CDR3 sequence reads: CASSPPTGNTGELFF. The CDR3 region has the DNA TGTGCCAGCAGCCCTCCGACAGGGAACACCGGGGAGCTGTTTTTT.

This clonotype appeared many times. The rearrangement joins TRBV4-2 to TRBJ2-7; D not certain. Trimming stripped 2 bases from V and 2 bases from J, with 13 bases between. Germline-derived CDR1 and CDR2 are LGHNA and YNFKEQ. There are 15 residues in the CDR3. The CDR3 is CASSQLSTETYEQYF. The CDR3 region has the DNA TGTGCCAGCAGCCAACTGTCTACAGAGACCTACGAGCAGTACTTC.

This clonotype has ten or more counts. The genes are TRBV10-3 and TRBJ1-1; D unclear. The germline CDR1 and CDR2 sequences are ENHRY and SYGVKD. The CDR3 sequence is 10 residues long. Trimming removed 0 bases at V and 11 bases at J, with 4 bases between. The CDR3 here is CAISESAAFF. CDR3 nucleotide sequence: TGTGCCATCAGTGAGTCCGCCGCTTTCTTT.

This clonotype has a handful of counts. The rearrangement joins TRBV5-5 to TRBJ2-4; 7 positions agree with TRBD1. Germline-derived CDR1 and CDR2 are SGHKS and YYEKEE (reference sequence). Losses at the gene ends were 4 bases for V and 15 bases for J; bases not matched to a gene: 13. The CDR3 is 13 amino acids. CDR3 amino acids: CASSQEQGPARYF. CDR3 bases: TGTGCCAGCAGCCAGGAACAGGGGCCAGCACGGTACTTC.

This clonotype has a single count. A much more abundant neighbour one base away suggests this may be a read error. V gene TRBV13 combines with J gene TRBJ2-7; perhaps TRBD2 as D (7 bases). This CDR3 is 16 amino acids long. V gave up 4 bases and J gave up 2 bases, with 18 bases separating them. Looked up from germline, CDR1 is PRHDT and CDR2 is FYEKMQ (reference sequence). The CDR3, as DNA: TGTGCCAGCAGCTCTAAACTAGCGTGGGGGCCCTACGAGCAGTACTTC. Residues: CASSSKLAWGPYEQYF.

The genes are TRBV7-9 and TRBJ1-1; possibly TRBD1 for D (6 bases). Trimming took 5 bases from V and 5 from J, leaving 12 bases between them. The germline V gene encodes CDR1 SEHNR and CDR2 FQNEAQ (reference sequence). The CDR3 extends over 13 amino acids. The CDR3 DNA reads TGTGCCAGCAGCGCAAGGCAGGGGACTGAAGCTTTCTTT. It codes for CASSARQGTEAFF.

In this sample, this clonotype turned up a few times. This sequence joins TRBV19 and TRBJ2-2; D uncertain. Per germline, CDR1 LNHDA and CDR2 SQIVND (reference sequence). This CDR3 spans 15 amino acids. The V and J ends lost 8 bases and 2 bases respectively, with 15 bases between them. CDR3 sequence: CASLGDAANTGELFF. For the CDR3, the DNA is TGTGCCAGTTTGGGCGACGCGGCAAACACCGGGGAGCTGTTTTTT. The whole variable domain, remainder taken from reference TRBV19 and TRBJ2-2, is DGGITQSPKYLFRKEGQNVTLSCEQNLNHDAMYWYRQDPGQGLRLIYYSQIVNDFQKGDIAEGYSVSREKKESFPLTVTSAQKNPTAFYLCASLGDAANTGELFFGEGSRLTVL.

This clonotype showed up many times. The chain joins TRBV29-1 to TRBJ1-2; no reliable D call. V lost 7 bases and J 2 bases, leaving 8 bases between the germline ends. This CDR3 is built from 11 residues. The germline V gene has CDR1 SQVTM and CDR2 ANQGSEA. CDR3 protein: CSAYLNYGYTF. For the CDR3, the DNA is TGCAGCGCGTATCTAAACTATGGCTACACCTTC. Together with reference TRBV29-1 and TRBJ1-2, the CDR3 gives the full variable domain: SAVISQKPSRDICQRGTSLTIQCQVDSQVTMMFWYRQQPGQSLTLIATANQGSEATYESGFVIDKFPISRPNLTFSTLTVSNMSPEDSSIYLCSAYLNYGYTFGSGTRLTVV.